These 17 T cell receptor beta chains originate from one sample sequenced in a study of CD8+ T cells in alopecia areata. The authors extracted RNA and reverse transcribed it into cDNA as the sequencing template. Profiled with immunoSEQ multiplex PCR; TCRdb holds only in-frame clones, not every one. Of under 150,000 clones in the sample, approximately 56% were seen once. Sequencing was carried out using CD8+ T cells sorted from blood. All receptors come from a human donor in good health.

This rearrangement joins TRBV27 to TRBJ2-3; TRBD1 matches 7 bases. Germline V gene sequence: CDR1 MNHEY, CDR2 SMNVEV (reference sequence). The CDR3 extends over 13 amino acids. The V gene end was trimmed by 2 bases and the J gene end by 4 bases; junction bases not matched to a gene: 0. The CDR3 DNA sequence: TGTGCCAGCAGTTTACAGGGGGCAGATACGCAGTATTTT. This sequence encodes CASSLQGADTQYF.

This chain links TRBV29-1 with TRBJ2-5; D might be TRBD2 (5 bases). The J call could be wrong; TRBJ2-7 is a better fit for the DNA end. CDR3 length equals 10 residues. Germline values: CDR1 SQVTM, CDR2 ANQGSEA. This CDR3 is CSVQTTEQYF. In DNA form, the CDR3 reads TGCAGCGTACAGACTACCGAGCAGTACTTC.

In its sample, this clone was seen a few times. The rearrangement links TRBV5-4 to TRBJ2-1, with D possibly being TRBD1 (6 bases). Germline lookup yields CDR1 SGHNT and CDR2 YYREEE (reference sequence). V was pared by 4 bases and J by 2 bases, with 13 bases between. This CDR3 region has 15 residues. CDR3: CASSVRDMPYNEQFF. The DNA of the CDR3 is TGTGCCAGCAGCGTAAGGGACATGCCCTACAATGAGCAGTTCTTC.

The chain joins TRBV5-6 to TRBJ2-1; 10 bases are shared with TRBD1. The V gene's germline CDR1 is SGHDT and CDR2 YYEEEE. The CDR3 totals 15 residues. The J segment lost 8 bases and the V segment lost 3 bases, leaving 8 bases of the junction unmatched. Written as DNA, the CDR3 is TGTGCCAGCAGCTCCGGGACAGGGGTCCCCCATGAGCAGTTCTTC. Its translation: CASSSGTGVPHEQFF.

This chain uses TRBV5-6 with TRBJ2-7; D not resolved. CDR1 and CDR2 from the germline V gene are SGHDT and YYEEEE. The V end lost 1 base, the J end lost 0 bases, and 11 bases lay between the germline ends. The CDR3 is 15 amino acids. The CDR3, as DNA: TGTGCCAGCAGCTTGTGGGCAGGAACCTCCTACGAGCAGTACTTC. Translated: CASSLWAGTSYEQYF.

The V gene is TRBV7-9, the J gene TRBJ2-5, with 10 bases matching TRBD2. The CDR3 totals 16 residues. With V trimmed by 1 base and J by 5 bases, 7 bases remained unmatched. Germline loops: CDR1 SEHNR, CDR2 FQNEAQ (reference sequence). CDR3 in DNA: TGTGCCAGCAGCTTAGGGCTAGCGGGAGTTGAGGAGACCCAGTACTTC. Translating it yields CASSLGLAGVEETQYF.

The chain joins TRBV10-1 to TRBJ2-2, with D unresolved. V lost 5 bases and J lost 6, with 10 bases in between. This CDR3 has 13 residues. Germline values: CDR1 WNHNN, CDR2 SYGVQD (reference sequence). CDR3 coding DNA: TGCGCCAGCAGTAATAGTCGCCCCGGGGAGCTGTTTTTT. Translating it yields CASSNSRPGELFF.

The table lists this clone with a count of one. The gene calls are TRBV11-2 and TRBJ2-7, with D unresolved. The CDR3 loop spans 14 amino acids. Between the trimmed V and J ends, which lost 1 base and 2 bases, there was a span of 9 bases. Germline assignment: CDR1 SGHAT and CDR2 FQNNGV. The CDR3 sequence: CASSLAGLAYEQYF. The CDR3 DNA reads TGTGCCAGCAGCTTAGCTGGGCTAGCCTACGAGCAGTACTTC.

DNA of the CDR3: TGTGCCAGCTCCGGGACAGGGGGCCATCGACCCTATGGCTACACCTTC. Translating gives CASSGTGGHRPYGYTF. The chain joins TRBV2 to TRBJ1-2; 12 bases match TRBD1. CDR1 is SNHLY, CDR2 FYNNEI, per germline. The length of the CDR3 is 16 residues. Germline trimming cut 8 bases from V and 4 bases from J; bases unmatched to any gene: 11.

Only one count was recorded for this clone. The V gene is TRBV11-2, the J gene TRBJ2-5, with a possible D match to TRBD1 (6 bases). The CDR3 extends over 13 amino acids. Germline assignment: CDR1 SGHAT and CDR2 FQNNGV. Trimming removed 1 base at V and 9 bases at J, with 12 bases between. CDR3: CASSLVTGPAQYF. CDR3 coding DNA: TGTGCCAGCAGCTTAGTGACAGGTCCTGCCCAGTACTTC.

This clone was seen just once. This specimen includes other DNA sequences encoding the same CDR3. The V and J genes are TRBV7-9 and TRBJ2-1; D is unclear. V shed 3 bases and J shed 7 bases, with 7 bases lying between them. This CDR3 has 12 amino acids. In germline, CDR1 is SEHNR, CDR2 FQNEAQ (reference sequence). CDR3 in amino acids: CASSLSGNEQFF. In nucleotides, the CDR3 is TGTGCCAGCAGCTTGTCTGGTAATGAGCAGTTCTTC.

In its sample, this clone was seen a few times. J is TRBJ1-1 and V is TRBV29-1; 11 bases agree with TRBD1. The CDR3 runs 16 residues. Germline V lookup: CDR1 SQVTM, CDR2 ANQGSEA. V was pared by 5 bases and J by 3 bases, with 11 bases of the junction left unmatched. The CDR3 DNA sequence: TGCAGCGTTCCGCCGGACAGGGGGCGCCGGGACACTGAAGCTTTCTTT. This sequence encodes CSVPPDRGRRDTEAFF.

A few counts support this clone. J is TRBJ2-4 and V is TRBV5-4, with D possibly TRBD1 on 6 matching bases. CDR1 and CDR2 (germline): SGHNT, YYREEE (reference sequence). This CDR3 contains 14 residues. Trimming shortened V by 4 bases and J by 0 bases, and 8 bases separated the two germline ends. CDR3 nucleotide sequence: TGTGCCAGCAGCCCGGACAGAGCCAAAAACATTCAGTACTTC. It codes for CASSPDRAKNIQYF.

CDR3 in amino acids: CASSPTTSGSSYEQYF. The CDR3 DNA follows: TGTGCCAGCTCCCCTACTACTAGCGGGAGCTCCTACGAGCAGTACTTC. The rearrangement joins TRBV18 to TRBJ2-7, with 11 positions matching TRBD2. The CDR3 extends over 16 amino acids. V gave up 6 bases and J gave up 0 bases; unmatched junction bases: 7. The germline V gene has CDR1 KGHSH and CDR2 LQKENI. Variable domain in full (rest from reference TRBV18 and TRBJ2-7): NAGVMQNPRHLVRRRGQEARLRCSPMKGHSHVYWYRQLPEEGLKFMVYLQKENIIDESGMPKERFSAEFPKEGPSILRIQQVVRGDSAAYFCASSPTTSGSSYEQYFGPGTRLTVT.

The rearrangement links TRBV2 to TRBJ1-2; 9 nucleotides align to TRBD1. V was clipped by 0 bases and J by 4 bases; unmatched bases: 9. The CDR3 contains 17 residues. Germline-derived CDR1 and CDR2 are SNHLY and FYNNEI. CDR3: CASSEAAGTGFAYGYTF. The CDR3 DNA sequence: TGTGCCAGCAGTGAAGCGGCCGGGACAGGGTTTGCCTATGGCTACACCTTC.

The rearrangement joins TRBV7-9 to TRBJ2-3, with TRBD2 identical over 8 bases. The ends lost 4 bases at V and 0 bases at J; junction bases unmatched: 6. The CDR3 extends over 16 amino acids. Germline loops: CDR1 SEHNR, CDR2 FQNEAQ (reference sequence). The CDR3 is CASSWSREGSTDTQYF. The CDR3 nucleotides are TGTGCCAGCAGCTGGAGTCGGGAGGGGAGCACAGATACGCAGTATTTT.

This clone was observed a handful of times. The V gene is TRBV7-9, the J gene TRBJ2-3; 7 positions agree with TRBD2. The ends lost 1 base at V and 6 bases at J; junction bases unmatched: 4. The CDR3 is 14 amino acids. Germline assignment: CDR1 SEHNR and CDR2 FQNEAQ (reference sequence). CDR3 DNA: TGTGCCAGCAGCTTAGGGGAGGGCCTTGATACGCAGTATTTT. Translating it yields CASSLGEGLDTQYF.